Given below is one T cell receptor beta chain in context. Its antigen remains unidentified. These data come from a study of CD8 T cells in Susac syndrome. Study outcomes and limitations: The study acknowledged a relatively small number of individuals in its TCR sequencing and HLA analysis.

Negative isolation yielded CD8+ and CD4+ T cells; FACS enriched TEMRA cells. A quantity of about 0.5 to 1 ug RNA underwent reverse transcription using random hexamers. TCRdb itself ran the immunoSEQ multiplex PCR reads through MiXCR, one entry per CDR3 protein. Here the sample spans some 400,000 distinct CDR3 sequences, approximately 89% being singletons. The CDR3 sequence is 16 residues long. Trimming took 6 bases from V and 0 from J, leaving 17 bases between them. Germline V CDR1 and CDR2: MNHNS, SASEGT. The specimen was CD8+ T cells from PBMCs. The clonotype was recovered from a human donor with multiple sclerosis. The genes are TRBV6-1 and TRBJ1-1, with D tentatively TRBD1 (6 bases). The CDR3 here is CASRKVLDSLNTEAFF. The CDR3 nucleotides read TGTGCCAGCAGGAAGGTACTGGACAGTTTGAACACTGAAGCTTTCTTT.